This TCR beta chain was retrieved from a study of T cells in Graves' hyperthyroidism and ophthalmopathy. Study-level results: It was a median about 7.1 months before onset that the model predicted ophthalmopathy. Separating ophthalmopathy from stable hyperthyroidism was achieved by a 13 V-J model.

Researchers took RNA transcripts and amplified the TCR beta CDR3 regions from them. The TCR CDR3 first-round RT-PCR relied on the HTBI primer set. TCRdb ran MiXCR on the multiplex PCR reads and lists one entry per CDR3 protein. The table has a few hundred thousand distinct CDR3 sequences, 40% to 55% seen once; the top ten hold about 8%. This clonotype has ten or more counts. No antigen is known for it. Sequencing was done on a sample of peripheral blood or thyroid tissue (not recorded which). The source is a woman in her late teens or twenties with Graves' hyperthyroidism.

In DNA, the CDR3 is TGCAGTGCTAGTATTGGCATGAGGTCCTACGAGCAGTACTTC. Protein: CSASIGMRSYEQYF. The chain uses TRBV20-1 and TRBJ2-7; no definite D call. V lost 3 bases to trimming and J lost 1 base, with 13 bases between them. CDR1 and CDR2 from the germline V gene are DFQATT and SNEGSKA (reference sequence). CDR3 size: 14 residues.